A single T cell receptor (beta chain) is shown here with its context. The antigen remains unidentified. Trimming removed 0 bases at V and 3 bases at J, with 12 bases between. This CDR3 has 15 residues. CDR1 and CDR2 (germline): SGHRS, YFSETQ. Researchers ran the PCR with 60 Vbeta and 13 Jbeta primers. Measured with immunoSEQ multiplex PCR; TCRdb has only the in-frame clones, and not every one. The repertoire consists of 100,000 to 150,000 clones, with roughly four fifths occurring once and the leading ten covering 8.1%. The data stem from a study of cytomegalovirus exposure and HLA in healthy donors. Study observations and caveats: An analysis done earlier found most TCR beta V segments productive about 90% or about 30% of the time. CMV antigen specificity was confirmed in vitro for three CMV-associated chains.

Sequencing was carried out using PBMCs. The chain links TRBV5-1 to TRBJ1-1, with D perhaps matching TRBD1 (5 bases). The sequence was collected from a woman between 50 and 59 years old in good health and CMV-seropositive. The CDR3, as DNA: TGCGCCAGCAGCTTGGCGCCAGGGCAGGACACTGAAGCTTTCTTT. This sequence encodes CASSLAPGQDTEAFF.